The 15 T cell receptor beta chains below come from one sample, sequenced in a study of graft-versus-host responses after intestinal transplantation. The method was immunoSEQ multiplex PCR; TCRdb's version includes in-frame clones alone and lacks a portion of them. Among more than 65,000 clones listed, about 92% were seen once. These receptors lack a known antigen. Sequencing was performed on unstimulated CD8+ T cells sorted from spleen or lymph node cells, taken before intestinal transplant. The receptors originated from a human donor who received an intestinal transplant.

The chain uses TRBV7-8 and TRBJ1-6; 9 nucleotides match TRBD1. CDR3 length: 18 residues. J lost 8 bases, V lost 0 bases, and 11 bases had no gene match. Germline assignment: CDR1 SGHVS and CDR2 FQNEAQ. CDR3 sequence: CASSLALTGQGYDSPLHF. In DNA form, the CDR3 reads TGTGCCAGCAGCTTAGCGCTAACGGGACAGGGATATGATTCACCCCTCCACTTT.

The gene calls are TRBV9 and TRBJ2-1; 8 bases are a match to TRBD1. J was trimmed by 8 bases and V by 1 base; bases with no gene match: 8. The germline gives CDR1 SGDLS, CDR2 YYNGEE. The CDR3 is 15 residues long. Written as DNA, the CDR3 is TGTGCCAGCAGCGTACAGTCAGGGGGCTTGGATGAGCAGTTCTTC. It translates to CASSVQSGGLDEQFF.

V and J are TRBV2 and TRBJ1-4; 10 nucleotides line up with TRBD1. The CDR3 spans 17 residues. Germline V gene sequence: CDR1 SNHLY, CDR2 FYNNEI. V shed 4 bases and J 7 bases; nucleotides not matched to a gene: 12. This chain's CDR3 is CASSGGGTGTGAEKLFF. DNA for the CDR3: TGTGCCAGCAGTGGGGGCGGTACCGGGACAGGGGCTGAAAAACTGTTTTTT.

This chain connects TRBV9 to TRBJ2-7, with D possibly being TRBD2 (5 bases). This CDR3 region has 14 residues. The germline V and J ends were trimmed by 2 bases and 5 bases, with 14 bases remaining between them. CDR1 is SGDLS, CDR2 YYNGEE, per germline. CDR3 DNA: TGTGCCAGCAGCGTTGAGGGCGACATCGACGAGCAGTACTTC. Protein sequence: CASSVEGDIDEQYF.

This clone was seen once. V usage is TRBV13 and J usage is TRBJ1-2, with 9 bases identical to TRBD1. Germline CDR1 PRHDT, CDR2 FYEKMQ (reference sequence). Trimming took 6 bases from V and 6 from J; bases not matched to a gene: 8. The CDR3 is made up of 14 amino acids. CDR3 residues: CASSPRGDRDGYTF. The CDR3 nucleotides are TGTGCCAGCAGTCCTAGGGGGGACAGGGATGGCTACACCTTC.

The chain joins TRBV2 to TRBJ2-2; 11 bases align to TRBD2. The CDR3 covers 20 residues. V was pared by 5 bases and J by 2 bases, with 16 bases of the junction left unmatched. Looked up from germline, CDR1 is SNHLY and CDR2 is FYNNEI. CDR3 sequence (DNA): TGTGCCAGCAGTCCGACAGGGGGACAGGGACTAGCGGCCAACACCGGGGAGCTGTTTTTT. This encodes CASSPTGGQGLAANTGELFF. Using reference TRBV2 and TRBJ2-2 for the parts outside the CDR3, the full variable domain is EPEVTQTPSHQVTQMGQEVILRCVPISNHLYFYWYRQILGQKVEFLVSFYNNEISEKSEIFDDQFSVERPDGSNFTLKIRSTKLEDSAMYFCASSPTGGQGLAANTGELFFGEGSRLTVL.

This rearrangement joins TRBV7-9 to TRBJ1-1, with 11 bases matching TRBD1. The ends lost 5 bases at V and 3 bases at J; junction bases unmatched: 2. The CDR3 runs to 14 residues. Per the germline V gene, CDR1 is SEHNR and CDR2 is FQNEAQ (reference sequence). The CDR3 DNA reads TGTGCCAGCAGCCCGGGACAGGGGGACACTGAAGCTTTCTTT. Translation: CASSPGQGDTEAFF.

This clone was seen once. The rearrangement joins TRBV5-1 to TRBJ1-6; 9 bases agree with TRBD1. Unmatched junction bases numbered 7, after V lost 0 bases and J lost 0 bases. CDR3 size: 19 residues. Looked up from germline, CDR1 is SGHRS and CDR2 is YFSETQ. CDR3 amino acids: CASSLEPGQGSSYNSPLHF. The CDR3, as DNA: TGCGCCAGCAGCTTGGAACCGGGACAGGGAAGCTCCTATAATTCACCCCTCCACTTT.

The CDR3 region is CASGQNNSPLHF. The CDR3 DNA reads as TGTGCCAGCGGGCAGAATAATTCACCCCTCCACTTT. This chain joins TRBV5-4 and TRBJ1-6; D is unresolved. The CDR3 contains 12 residues. V was clipped by 7 bases and J by 5 bases, with 7 bases between them. Germline CDR1 and CDR2: SGHNT and YYREEE (reference sequence).

The chain has TRBV6-5 and TRBJ2-1, with a possible D match to TRBD1 (6 bases). The CDR3 totals 15 residues. V shed 2 bases and J shed 5 bases, with 13 bases lying between them. Germline CDR1 is MNHEY and CDR2 is SVGAGI. CDR3 sequence (DNA): TGTGCCAGCAGTTACGGGCAGGGGCTTGACAATGAGCAGTTCTTC. Encoded protein: CASSYGQGLDNEQFF.

The rearrangement joins TRBV5-6 to TRBJ2-7; the D gene is possibly TRBD2 (5 bases). There are 16 residues in the CDR3. The germline V gene has CDR1 SGHDT and CDR2 YYEEEE. The germline V and J ends were trimmed by 4 bases and 4 bases, with 21 bases remaining between them. The DNA for the CDR3 is TGTGCCAGCAGCCCCCCGCTAAGCGGACCCCCTTACGAGCAGTACTTC. It yields the protein CASSPPLSGPPYEQYF.

The chain couples TRBV7-6 to TRBJ2-5; D might be TRBD2 (6 bases). This CDR3 is built from 12 residues. The germline gives CDR1 SGHVS, CDR2 FNYEAQ. Trimming took off 5 bases at V and 8 bases at J, with 12 bases between the two ends. This chain's CDR3 is CASSATRETQYF. CDR3 nucleotides: TGTGCCAGCAGCGCGACTAGGGAAACCCAGTACTTC.

The J gene is TRBJ1-3, the V gene TRBV7-9; D is unclear. Trimming stripped 5 bases from V and 2 bases from J, with 10 bases between. The germline V gene encodes CDR1 SEHNR and CDR2 FQNEAQ (reference sequence). The CDR3 has 14 amino acids. The DNA of the CDR3 is TGTGCCAGCAGCCCCCCAGGCGCTGGAAACACCATATATTTT. Protein product: CASSPPGAGNTIYF.

CDR3 coding DNA: TGCGCCAGCAGCTTGGGGACAGCGGATTACAATGAGCAGTTCTTC. Residues: CASSLGTADYNEQFF. The chain has TRBV5-1 and TRBJ2-1; D is perhaps TRBD1 (6 bases). This CDR3 is built from 15 residues. The germline V gene has CDR1 SGHRS and CDR2 YFSETQ. The V gene lost 0 bases and the J gene lost 4 bases, with 11 bases spanning the gap.

V is TRBV5-4 and J is TRBJ2-3; TRBD2 agrees at 8 bases. This CDR3 has 15 residues. Looked up from germline, CDR1 is SGHNT and CDR2 is YYREEE (reference sequence). V lost 6 bases, J lost 2 bases, and 8 bases stayed unmatched. Here the CDR3 reads CASTSRGGNTDTQYF. Written as DNA, the CDR3 is TGTGCCAGCACCAGCCGGGGGGGAAACACAGATACGCAGTATTTT.